These T cell receptor beta chains were read from a single sample in a study of T cell responses to AZD1222 COVID-19 vaccine. Produced via immunoSEQ multiplex PCR; TCRdb's table is partial and in-frame only. The data show approximately 200,000 clones, 75% to 90% seen once. Sequencing was performed on peripheral blood, taken on day 0 of MenACWY control vaccination. These receptors were taken from an adult in good health. CDR3s include the opening cysteine and the closing phenylalanine or tryptophan. The D gene is left open where the match is weak. The listing skips clone size in some rows; elsewhere it reads once, few, many or a size class.

j_gene: TRBJ2-2
d_gene: -
v_gene: TRBV24-1
abundance: -
CDR3nt: TGTGCCACCGGCCGACGGAACACCGGGGAGCTGTTTTTT
CDR3aa: CATGRRNTGELFF

j_gene: TRBJ2-7
d_gene: -
v_gene: TRBV28
abundance: -
CDR3nt: TGTGCCAGCAGTTTAGGGACGGACCACTACGAGCAGTACTTC
CDR3aa: CASSLGTDHYEQYF

j_gene: TRBJ2-2
d_gene: -
v_gene: TRBV3-1/TRBV3-2
abundance: -
CDR3nt: TGTGCCAGCAGCAAAGGGACCCCCGGGGAGCTGTTTTTT
CDR3aa: CASSKGTPGELFF

j_gene: TRBJ1-2
d_gene: -
v_gene: TRBV6-1
abundance: -
CDR3nt: TGTGCCAGCAGTGAAGAAGGGCCAGCTCAGATACCCCTGGACCACTATGGCTACACCTTC
CDR3aa: CASSEEGPAQIPLDHYGYTF

j_gene: TRBJ2-5
d_gene: TRBD1
v_gene: TRBV9
abundance: once
CDR3nt: TGTGCCAGCAGCGTAGGCCCGGGACAGCCCCAAAAAACCCAGTACTTC
CDR3aa: CASSVGPGQPQKTQYF

j_gene: TRBJ1-4
d_gene: TRBD1
v_gene: TRBV7-9
abundance: -
CDR3nt: TGTGCCAGCAGCTGGACAGGGGAGGGGAATGAAAAACTGTTTTTT
CDR3aa: CASSWTGEGNEKLFF

j_gene: TRBJ2-3
d_gene: TRBD2
v_gene: TRBV27
abundance: -
CDR3nt: TGTGCCAGCAGTCCCCCTGCCGGGAGGGGCGCAGATACGCAGTATTTT
CDR3aa: CASSPPAGRGADTQYF

j_gene: TRBJ1-2
d_gene: -
v_gene: TRBV19
abundance: -
CDR3nt: TGTGCCAGCCGGTATCGGGAGGGGAACTATGGCTACACCTTC
CDR3aa: CASRYREGNYGYTF

j_gene: TRBJ1-6
d_gene: -
v_gene: TRBV18
abundance: -
CDR3nt: TGTGCCAGCTCACCAGTAACAGCCCAAAATTCACCCCTCCACTTT
CDR3aa: CASSPVTAQNSPLHF

j_gene: TRBJ2-5
d_gene: TRBD2
v_gene: TRBV28
abundance: -
CDR3nt: TGTGCCAGCAAATCCGAGGGGACTAGAGAAGAGACCCAGTACTTC
CDR3aa: CASKSEGTREETQYF

j_gene: TRBJ1-1
d_gene: -
v_gene: TRBV27
abundance: -
CDR3nt: TGTGCCAGCAGTCCGAGGGGAGGGGGTTATAGTGAAGCTTTCTTT
CDR3aa: CASSPRGGGYSEAFF

j_gene: TRBJ1-4
d_gene: -
v_gene: TRBV28
abundance: few
CDR3nt: TGTGCCAGCATCGACAGTTCTAATGAAAAACTGTTTTTT
CDR3aa: CASIDSSNEKLFF

j_gene: TRBJ2-6
d_gene: TRBD1
v_gene: TRBV5-1
abundance: -
CDR3nt: TGCGCCAGCAGCCCTGGGACAGCCTCTGGGGCCAACGTCCTGACTTTC
CDR3aa: CASSPGTASGANVLTF

j_gene: TRBJ2-7
d_gene: TRBD1
v_gene: TRBV24-1
abundance: -
CDR3nt: TGTGCCACCAGTTCGGGACAGGGAGGAGACGAGCAGTACTTC
CDR3aa: CATSSGQGGDEQYF

j_gene: TRBJ2-7
d_gene: TRBD2
v_gene: TRBV2
abundance: -
CDR3nt: TGTGCCAGCAATGTAGCGGGGGCCTACGAGCAGTACTTC
CDR3aa: CASNVAGAYEQYF

j_gene: TRBJ1-1
d_gene: -
v_gene: TRBV3-1/TRBV3-2
abundance: -
CDR3nt: TGTGCCAGCAGCCAAGATATCCTGAACACTGAAGCTTTCTTT
CDR3aa: CASSQDILNTEAFF

j_gene: TRBJ1-1
d_gene: TRBD1
v_gene: TRBV5-1
abundance: -
CDR3nt: TGCGCCAGCAGCGTACAGGGGTCAACCCTCGGAGAGGAAGCTTTCTTT
CDR3aa: CASSVQGSTLGEEAFF

j_gene: TRBJ2-1
d_gene: TRBD2
v_gene: TRBV2
abundance: few
CDR3nt: TGTGCCACGTTAAGGACTAGCGGGAGTGGTGAGCAGTTCTTC
CDR3aa: CATLRTSGSGEQFF

j_gene: TRBJ1-1
d_gene: -
v_gene: TRBV20-1
abundance: -
CDR3nt: TGCAGTGCTAGTTTACAGCATGAAGCTTTCTTT
CDR3aa: CSASLQHEAFF

j_gene: TRBJ2-2
d_gene: -
v_gene: TRBV5-1
abundance: -
CDR3nt: TGCGCCAGCAGCTTGGGCGCCAGGACAAAAAACACCGGGGAGCTGTTTTTT
CDR3aa: CASSLGARTKNTGELFF

j_gene: TRBJ1-2
d_gene: TRBD1
v_gene: TRBV27
abundance: -
CDR3nt: TGTGCCAGCAGCCCGACAGGGGGTGGCTATGGCTACACCTTC
CDR3aa: CASSPTGGGYGYTF

j_gene: TRBJ1-5
d_gene: -
v_gene: TRBV7-2
abundance: -
CDR3nt: TGTGCCAGCAGCTCCAATAGCAATCAGCCCCAGCATTTT
CDR3aa: CASSSNSNQPQHF

j_gene: TRBJ1-1
d_gene: -
v_gene: TRBV14
abundance: -
CDR3nt: TGTGCCAGCAGCCACCCCCGGGGGAACACTGAAGCTTTCTTT
CDR3aa: CASSHPRGNTEAFF

j_gene: TRBJ2-7
d_gene: TRBD2
v_gene: TRBV3-1/TRBV3-2
abundance: -
CDR3nt: TGTGCCAGCAGCCAAGAGCCCCTAGCGGGGTACTCCTACGAGCAGTACTTC
CDR3aa: CASSQEPLAGYSYEQYF

j_gene: TRBJ1-5
d_gene: -
v_gene: TRBV28
abundance: -
CDR3nt: TGTGCCAGCAGCCTACTAGGCGATCAGCCCCAGCATTTT
CDR3aa: CASSLLGDQPQHF

j_gene: TRBJ1-1
d_gene: TRBD1
v_gene: TRBV5-1
abundance: -
CDR3nt: TGCGCCAGCAGCTTGGCGGGGACAGGGTGGACCACTGAAGCTTTCTTT
CDR3aa: CASSLAGTGWTTEAFF

j_gene: TRBJ1-1
d_gene: -
v_gene: TRBV18
abundance: -
CDR3nt: TGTGCCAGCTCAGTAACAGACATGAACACTGAAGCTTTCTTT
CDR3aa: CASSVTDMNTEAFF

j_gene: TRBJ1-4
d_gene: TRBD1
v_gene: TRBV19
abundance: -
CDR3nt: TGTGCCAGCCACTTAAGGGGGCGAGGCGAAAAACTGTTTTTT
CDR3aa: CASHLRGRGEKLFF

j_gene: TRBJ1-1
d_gene: -
v_gene: TRBV30
abundance: -
CDR3nt: TGTGCCTGGAGGAGGGGAGGGGACACTGAAGCTTTCTTT
CDR3aa: CAWRRGGDTEAFF

j_gene: TRBJ2-2
d_gene: -
v_gene: TRBV5-4
abundance: -
CDR3nt: TGTGCCAGCAGCCTTAGTAAGGCCGGGGAGCTGTTTTTT
CDR3aa: CASSLSKAGELFF

j_gene: TRBJ1-5
d_gene: -
v_gene: TRBV18
abundance: -
CDR3nt: TGTGCCAGCACCACCGGTGTACAGGAACAGCCCCAGCATTTT
CDR3aa: CASTTGVQEQPQHF